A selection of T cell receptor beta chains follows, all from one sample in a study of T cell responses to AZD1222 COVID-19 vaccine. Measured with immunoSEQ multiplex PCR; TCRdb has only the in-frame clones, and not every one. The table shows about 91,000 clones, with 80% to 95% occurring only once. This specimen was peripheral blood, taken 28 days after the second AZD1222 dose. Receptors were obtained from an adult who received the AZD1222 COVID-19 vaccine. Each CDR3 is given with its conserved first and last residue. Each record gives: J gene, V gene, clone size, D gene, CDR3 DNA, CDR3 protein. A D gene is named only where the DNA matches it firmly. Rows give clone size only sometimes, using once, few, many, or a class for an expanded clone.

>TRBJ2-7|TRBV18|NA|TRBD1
TGTGCCAGCTCATCAGGGACAGGGAGCTACGAGCAGTACTTC
CASSSGTGSYEQYF
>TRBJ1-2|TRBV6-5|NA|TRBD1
TGTGCCAGCAGTCAACCGGGACAGGGGAACTATGGCTACACCTTC
CASSQPGQGNYGYTF
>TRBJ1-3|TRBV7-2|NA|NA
TGTGCCAGCAGCTCTACAGGGTCTGGAAACACCATATATTTT
CASSSTGSGNTIYF
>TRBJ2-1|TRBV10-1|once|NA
TGCGCCAGCAGTGAAGGGGACTCCTACAATGAGCAGTTCTTC
CASSEGDSYNEQFF
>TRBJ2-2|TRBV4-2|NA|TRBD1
TGTGCCAGCAGCCATGTCGCGTGGGGACAGGGGGGCACCGGGGAGCTGTTTTTT
CASSHVAWGQGGTGELFF
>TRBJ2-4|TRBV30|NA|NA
TGTGCCTGGGCGTTGGGGCTAGCCAAAAACATTCAGTACTTC
CAWALGLAKNIQYF
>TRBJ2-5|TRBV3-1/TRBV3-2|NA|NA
TGTGCCAGCAGCCAAGATCACCCCCCGGGGACCCAGTACTTC
CASSQDHPPGTQYF
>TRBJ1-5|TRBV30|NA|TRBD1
TGTGCCTGGGGAAGACAGGGGGCCTTTGGCAATCAGCCCCAGCATTTT
CAWGRQGAFGNQPQHF
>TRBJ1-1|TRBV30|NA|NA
TGTGCCTGGAGTGTAGGGCAGGGGACCACTGAAGCTTTCTTT
CAWSVGQGTTEAFF
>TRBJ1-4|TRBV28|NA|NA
TGTGCCAGCAGCCGACCCGGTGCAACTAATGAAAAACTGTTTTTT
CASSRPGATNEKLFF
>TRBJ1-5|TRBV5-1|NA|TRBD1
TGCGCCAGCAGCTTGACCGGACAGGCTAATCAGCCCCAGCATTTT
CASSLTGQANQPQHF
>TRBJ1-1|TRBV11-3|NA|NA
TGTGCCAGCAGCTTGGGACACTCACCGACTGAAGCTTTCTTT
CASSLGHSPTEAFF
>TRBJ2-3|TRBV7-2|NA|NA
TGTGCCAGCAGCCAACAATCAGGTGGGGGGGCTTTGGATACGCAGTATTTT
CASSQQSGGGALDTQYF
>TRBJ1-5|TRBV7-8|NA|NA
TGTGCCAGCAGCCCATCAGGGGCGGGCAATCAGCCCCAGCATTTT
CASSPSGAGNQPQHF
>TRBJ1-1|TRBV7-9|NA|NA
TGTGCCAGCAGCACCCACAGGGATCAAGCTTTCTTT
CASSTHRDQAFF
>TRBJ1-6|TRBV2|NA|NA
TGTGCCAGCAGTGACGTCGGCACCACCCGAGGTCCACCCCTCCACTTT
CASSDVGTTRGPPLHF
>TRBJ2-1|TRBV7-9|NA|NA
TGTGCCAGCAGCCAGGGAGGCTACAATGAGCAGTTCTTC
CASSQGGYNEQFF
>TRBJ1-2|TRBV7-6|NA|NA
TGTGCCAGCAGCTTAGCGCCTTCAGATGGCTACACCTTC
CASSLAPSDGYTF
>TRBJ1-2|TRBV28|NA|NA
TGTGCCAGCAGTTTCCGGTTCTATGGCTACACCTTC
CASSFRFYGYTF
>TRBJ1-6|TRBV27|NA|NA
TGTGCCAGCAGGGCCCTTGTTGGAAACGATTCACCCCTCCACTTT
CASRALVGNDSPLHF
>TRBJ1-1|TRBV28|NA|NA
TGTGCCAGCAGTTTAAGAGGTTTAGTTAGCACTGAAGCTTTCTTT
CASSLRGLVSTEAFF
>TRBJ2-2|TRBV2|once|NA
TGTGCCAGCAGGGCACGGGGCCACGAGCTGTTTTTT
CASRARGHELFF
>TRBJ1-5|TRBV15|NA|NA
TGTGCCACCAGCAGAGGGGAGGTAATCGGGGCCCCCCAGCATTTT
CATSRGEVIGAPQHF
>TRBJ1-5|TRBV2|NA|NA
TGTGCCAGCAGCCTTTGGGTGGGCGCGGGCAATCAGCCCCAGCATTTT
CASSLWVGAGNQPQHF